This entry describes one T cell receptor (beta chain). In the source study's methods: The assay estimated nucleated cells by amplifying reference gene primers. Produced via immunoSEQ multiplex PCR; TCRdb's table is partial and in-frame only. V and J calls and clone size are those listed in that table; D and trimming were worked out from the DNA. The sample holds some 300,000 clones, roughly 86% seen once. The source of the sample is a study of blood T cell repertoires in COVID-19. Overall study context: T cells, B-cell-depleted T cells, or PBMCs provided the cDNA or gDNA that served as material.

V was pared by 0 bases and J by 10 bases, with 7 bases between. CDR1 and CDR2 (germline): SGHTS, YDEGEE. This CDR3 has 11 amino acids. The rearrangement links TRBV5-8 to TRBJ1-1; a possible D gene is TRBD1 (5 bases). The sample comprised PBMCs or T cells enriched from blood (not recorded which). This TCR was recovered from a woman between 45 and 60 years old who had been exposed to COVID-19. The CDR3 loop reads CASSLETAAFF. In DNA, the CDR3 is TGTGCCAGCAGCTTGGAGACAGCAGCTTTCTTT. The variable domain in full, with the rest retrieved from reference TRBV5-8 and TRBJ1-1, is EAGVTQSPTHLIKTRGQQATLRCSPISGHTSVYWYQQALGLGLQFLLWYDEGEERNRGNFPPRFSGRQFPNYSSELNVNALELEDSALYLCASSLETAAFFGQGTRLTVV.